This T cell receptor (beta chain) comes out of a study of naive and memory T cell subsets. General study findings and limits: From naive to CM, EM and EMRA, diversity decreased and Gini increased. Possibly reflecting memory cells re-expressing CD45RA, a few larger clonotypes occurred in naive repertoires, especially CD8.

Both TRBC1 and TRBC2 were covered by a beta constant-region primer of two equimolar oligonucleotides. Ligated cDNA was amplified by four rounds of PCR with nested alpha and beta constant-region primers and SP2. A 12-nucleotide UMI and the SP2 primer were added to the cDNA 3' end by oligonucleotide ligation. TCRdb re-called the UMI-ligation and nested PCR reads with MiXCR, one entry per CDR3 protein. The table records about 140,000 distinct CDR3 sequences, approximately 21% of them present only once. CDR1 and CDR2 from the germline V gene are MNHEY and SVGAGI. The CDR3 is 15 residues long. V lost 7 bases, J lost 5 bases, and 11 bases stayed unmatched. This clonotype was seen more than once but under ten times. The antigen is undetermined. Alpha and beta libraries were amplified separately from the second PCR onward. CMV status came from CD4+ T cell IFNgamma after overnight CMV lysate stimulation of fresh PBMCs.

The TCR was taken from a human donor in good health. The specimen was naive CD8+ T cells from blood. V usage is TRBV6-5 and J usage is TRBJ2-7, with 10 bases matching TRBD2. The CDR3 protein is CASTLLAGVKNEQYF. For the CDR3, the DNA is TGTGCCAGCACTCTCCTAGCGGGAGTTAAGAACGAGCAGTACTTC.